This T cell receptor beta chain was recovered during a study of cytotoxic CD8 clonotypes in ibrutinib-treated CLL. Study-wide background: Patient counts were 11 relapsed/refractory, some 16 treatment-naive and under 18 IGHV unmutated. Study-level findings and limits: Public clonotypes were rare and shrank or held steady on treatment.

This CDR3 spans 15 amino acids. The germline gives CDR1 SEHNR, CDR2 FQNEAQ (reference sequence). Between the trimmed V and J ends, which lost 1 base and 5 bases, there was a span of 15 bases. Cryopreserved PBMCs yielded around 2.1 micrograms of genomic DNA for TCR beta libraries. Clones were read by immunoSEQ multiplex PCR, and TCRdb kept only the in-frame ones, dropping some. This table holds approximately 97,000 clones, 75% to 80% found once. Details on this clone: Its specificity is not known.

The clonotype originates from a human donor with chronic lymphocytic leukemia. V is TRBV7-9 and J is TRBJ2-7, with D perhaps being TRBD1 or TRBD2 (6 bases each). The sample consisted of PBMCs, taken after 24 months of ibrutinib treatment. CDR3 sequence reads: CASSLVGASADEQYF. The CDR3 bases are TGTGCCAGCAGCTTAGTGGGGGCTAGCGCAGACGAGCAGTACTTC.